These 29 T cell receptor beta chains originate from one sample sequenced in a study of blood T cell repertoires in COVID-19. The table came from immunoSEQ multiplex PCR; TCRdb's copy has only in-frame clones and leaves some out. This table has some 320,000 clones, 89% appearing once. Material: peripheral blood. Every receptor here comes from a woman in her 30s with COVID-19, enrolled during active disease.

The J gene is TRBJ1-4, the V gene TRBV18; no reliable D call. The germline CDR1 and CDR2 sequences are KGHSH and LQKENI. CDR3 length: 12 residues. Between the trimmed V and J ends, which lost 2 bases and 13 bases, there was a span of 11 bases. In nucleotides, the CDR3 is TGTGCCAGCTCACCATTGGAGGGAACACTGTTTTTT. Translated: CASSPLEGTLFF.

The V gene is TRBV7-9, the J gene TRBJ1-2; the D gene is possibly TRBD1 (5 bases). V lost 5 bases, J lost 8 bases, and 18 bases lay in between. There are 14 residues in the CDR3. Germline CDR1 reads SEHNR; CDR2 reads FQNEAQ (reference sequence). The DNA of the CDR3 is TGTGCCAGCAGCGCCGGGGGATCCCCGGAAGGCTACACCTTC. Its protein product is CASSAGGSPEGYTF.

V and J are TRBV5-4 and TRBJ2-3, with TRBD2 matching 13 bases. This CDR3 contains 16 residues. Unmatched junction bases numbered 6, after V lost 4 bases and J lost 4 bases. Per the germline V gene, CDR1 is SGHNT and CDR2 is YYREEE (reference sequence). CDR3 region: CASSGRLAGGSDTQYF. The CDR3 DNA follows: TGTGCCAGCAGCGGACGACTAGCGGGGGGTTCAGATACGCAGTATTTT.

This clone came up once. The chain employs TRBV4-1 and TRBJ2-2, with 11 bases fitting TRBD2. The V gene's germline CDR1 is MGHRA and CDR2 YSYEKL. J was trimmed by 6 bases and V by 7 bases; bases with no gene match: 13. The CDR3 sequence is 17 residues long. The CDR3 loop reads CASKPRIPSGGSGELFF. The CDR3 region has the DNA TGCGCCAGCAAGCCAAGAATACCTAGCGGGGGGTCCGGGGAGCTGTTTTTT.

This chain links TRBV7-9 with TRBJ2-5, with 8 bases aligning to TRBD2. The V gene end was trimmed by 1 base and the J gene end by 7 bases; junction bases not matched to a gene: 5. The CDR3 loop spans 14 amino acids. The germline CDR1 and CDR2 sequences are SEHNR and FQNEAQ (reference sequence). The CDR3 bases are TGTGCCAGCAGCTTAGTCGGGGGGGCGGTGACCCAGTACTTC. Translated: CASSLVGGAVTQYF.

The V gene is TRBV7-8, the J gene TRBJ2-2; 10 bases map to TRBD2. Germline values: CDR1 SGHVS, CDR2 FQNEAQ. After removal of 5 bases from V and 1 base from J, the junction contained 4 bases not matched to a gene. CDR3 size: 16 residues. The CDR3 DNA reads TGTGCCAGCAGCAGTCTAGCGGGGGTGAACACCGGGGAGCTGTTTTTT. It encodes CASSSLAGVNTGELFF.

This rearrangement joins TRBV19 to TRBJ1-2; 7 bases fit TRBD1. Per germline, CDR1 LNHDA and CDR2 SQIVND (reference sequence). The length of the CDR3 is 14 residues. Trimming removed 5 bases from V and 1 base from J; junction bases left unmatched: 4. This CDR3 reads CASSAGQINYGYTF. The CDR3 bases are TGTGCCAGTAGTGCGGGACAGATTAACTATGGCTACACCTTC.

The rearrangement uses TRBV3-1 (or the pseudogene TRBV3-2) and TRBJ2-2; 8 bases line up with TRBD1. With 0 bases clipped from V and 6 bases from J, the junction kept 12 bases outside the gene matches. Germline assignment: CDR1 LGHDT and CDR2 YNNKEL (reference sequence). The CDR3 covers 18 residues. CDR3 in amino acids: CASSQEARGRNKAGELFF. CDR3 in DNA: TGTGCCAGCAGCCAAGAGGCCAGGGGGCGAAACAAGGCCGGGGAGCTGTTTTTT.

The chain recombines TRBV5-1 with TRBJ1-2, with 9 bases aligning to TRBD1. The V segment lost 3 bases and the J segment 5 bases; nucleotides outside the gene matches: 2. The CDR3 totals 13 residues. CDR1 and CDR2 (germline): SGHRS, YFSETQ. CDR3 sequence (DNA): TGCGCCAGCAGCTACGGACAGGGGTATGGCTACACCTTC. Its protein product is CASSYGQGYGYTF. Together with reference TRBV5-1 and TRBJ1-2, the CDR3 gives the full variable domain: KAGVTQTPRYLIKTRGQQVTLSCSPISGHRSVSWYQQTPGQGLQFLFEYFSETQRNKGNFPGRFSGRQFSNSRSEMNVSTLELGDSALYLCASSYGQGYGYTFGSGTRLTVV.

The V and J genes are TRBV29-1 and TRBJ1-1; the match to TRBD1 covers 11 bases. V lost 1 base, J lost 12 bases, and 16 bases stayed unmatched. The CDR3 contains 16 residues. Germline-derived CDR1 and CDR2 are SQVTM and ANQGSEA. The CDR3 bases are TGCAGCGTTGAAGGTGTAGAGGGGGACAGGGGGGAGGAAACTTTCTTT. This codes for CSVEGVEGDRGEETFF.

V and J are TRBV5-1 and TRBJ2-7; TRBD1 aligns across 7 bases. Germline CDR1 reads SGHRS; CDR2 reads YFSETQ. There are 12 residues in the CDR3. Unmatched junction bases numbered 8, after V lost 4 bases and J lost 10 bases. CDR3 sequence (DNA): TGCGCCAGCAGCCTGAAAGGACAGGCCCAGTACTTC. It is translated as CASSLKGQAQYF.

This clone was seen only once. The V gene is TRBV4-1, the J gene TRBJ2-2, with 8 bases matching TRBD1. Losses at the gene ends were 0 bases for V and 4 bases for J; bases not matched to a gene: 7. The CDR3 is made up of 17 amino acids. Per the germline V gene, CDR1 is MGHRA and CDR2 is YSYEKL. The CDR3 region has the DNA TGCGCCAGCAGCCAAGATCCAAACAGGGGGAGCACCGGGGAGCTGTTTTTT. This translates into CASSQDPNRGSTGELFF.

This chain connects TRBV27 to TRBJ1-4; D remains ambiguous. Germline V gene data show CDR1 as MNHEY and CDR2 as SMNVEV (reference sequence). The CDR3 extends over 14 amino acids. V lost 5 bases, J lost 4 bases, and 11 bases lay in between. CDR3 coding DNA: TGTGCCAGCAGTGCTTTTCGGGGTAATGAAAAACTGTTTTTT. This translates into CASSAFRGNEKLFF.

This clone was seen only a few times. Here the CDR3 omits its conserved ending phenylalanine or tryptophan, so a read error is the likely source. Because the CDR3's place on the DNA is in doubt, the DNA is left out and the CDR3 is given as listed by TCRdb. V usage is TRBV5-8 and J usage is TRBJ1-2. The germline gives CDR1 SGHTS, CDR2 YDEGEE. The CDR3 spans 10 amino acids, including both terminal residues. The CDR3 region is CASGPVGGPI.

A single count supports this clone. The genes are TRBV11-2 and TRBJ1-6; D is possibly TRBD1 (6 bases). Deletions cut 0 bases from V and 12 bases from J, with 15 bases between. The CDR3 loop spans 15 amino acids. Germline V CDR1 and CDR2: SGHAT, FQNNGV. The CDR3 loop reads CASSLDAPRGRPLHF. The CDR3 DNA reads as TGTGCCAGCAGCTTAGATGCACCCAGGGGAAGACCCCTCCACTTT.

In regard to this clone: At one of its ends the junction is not consistent with the germline gene, which may arise from a read error. V gene TRBV4-1 combines with J gene TRBJ2-5; 12 nucleotides match TRBD2. The CDR3 length is 14 residues. CDR1 MGHRA and CDR2 YSYEKL come from the germline V gene. For the CDR3, the DNA is TGCGCCAGCAGCCAAGGGACTAGCGGGGCGAGTCGGAACTTC. Protein: CASSQGTSGASRNF.

The chain joins TRBV19 to TRBJ2-5, with D possibly being TRBD2 (5 bases). This CDR3 has 13 residues. Germline lookup yields CDR1 LNHDA and CDR2 SQIVND (reference sequence). The germline V and J ends were trimmed by 6 bases and 6 bases, with 14 bases remaining between them. The CDR3 nucleotides read TGTGCCAGTAGGGAGGTGGGTCACCAGACCCAGTACTTC. It translates to CASREVGHQTQYF.

The chain carries TRBV10-1 and TRBJ2-7; D possibly corresponds to TRBD1 (6 bases). Germline values: CDR1 WNHNN, CDR2 SYGVQD (reference sequence). Trimming stripped 4 bases from V and 2 bases from J, with 9 bases between. This CDR3 is built from 13 residues. The CDR3 DNA reads TGCGCCAGCAGTGCTACAGGGACCTACGAGCAGTACTTC. The encoded protein is CASSATGTYEQYF.

The chain employs TRBV27 and TRBJ1-2, with D tentatively TRBD1 (6 bases). There are 15 residues in the CDR3. V was pared by 5 bases and J by 7 bases, with 20 bases between. Germline assignment: CDR1 MNHEY and CDR2 SMNVEV (reference sequence). CDR3 in DNA: TGTGCCAGCAGTACCGGGACAACCCCATGGGGTGGCTACACCTTC. Translation gives CASSTGTTPWGGYTF.

The chain carries TRBV2 and TRBJ1-4; D may be TRBD1 (6 bases). Germline CDR1 reads SNHLY; CDR2 reads FYNNEI. CDR3 length: 14 residues. Trimming removed 7 bases at V and 8 bases at J, with 17 bases between. The CDR3 sequence is CASTLDRMEEKLFF. In nucleotides, the CDR3 is TGTGCCAGCACCCTCGACAGGATGGAGGAAAAACTGTTTTTT.

This clone was observed once. CDR3 region: CASRGTGRYNEQFF. Here the CDR3 DNA reads TGTGCCAGCAGAGGGACAGGGAGGTACAATGAGCAGTTCTTC. This sequence joins TRBV28 and TRBJ2-1; TRBD1 matches at 9 bases. The V gene end was trimmed by 6 bases and the J gene end by 4 bases; junction bases not matched to a gene: 4. Germline CDR1 and CDR2: MDHEN and SYDVKM. CDR3 length equals 14 residues.

The rearrangement uses TRBV7-8 and TRBJ2-4, with TRBD1 identical over 7 bases. The trim removed 5 bases at V and 6 bases at J, leaving 13 bases unmatched. CDR3 length equals 16 residues. The V gene's germline CDR1 is SGHVS and CDR2 FQNEAQ. The DNA of the CDR3 is TGTGCCAGCAGCACAAGAGACAGGGTTCTGGGAAACATTCAGTACTTC. Protein product: CASSTRDRVLGNIQYF.

This sequence joins TRBV5-1 and TRBJ1-5, with D tentatively TRBD1 (6 bases). The CDR3 loop spans 16 amino acids. The germline V gene has CDR1 SGHRS and CDR2 YFSETQ. The germline V and J ends were trimmed by 4 bases and 4 bases, with 18 bases remaining between them. The CDR3 sequence is CASSPGGYTGNQPQHF. Here the CDR3 DNA reads TGCGCCAGCAGCCCGGGGGGGTACACAGGGAATCAGCCCCAGCATTTT.

The J gene is TRBJ1-5, the V gene TRBV28, with no clear D. Trimming removed 1 base from V and 1 base from J, with 11 bases in between. This CDR3 is 16 amino acids long. Germline V gene sequence: CDR1 MDHEN, CDR2 SYDVKM. CDR3 coding DNA: TGTGCCAGCAGTTTATTTGGCATCGGGAGCAATCAGCCCCAGCATTTT. Protein: CASSLFGIGSNQPQHF. The full variable domain, its missing parts supplied by reference TRBV28 and TRBJ1-5, is DVKVTQSSRYLVKRTGEKVFLECVQDMDHENMFWYRQDPGLGLRLIYFSYDVKMKEKGDIPEGYSVSREKKERFSLILESASTNQTSMYLCASSLFGIGSNQPQHFGDGTRLSIL.

V gene TRBV5-4 combines with J gene TRBJ2-7; 11 bases fit TRBD2. Looked up from germline, CDR1 is SGHNT and CDR2 is YYREEE (reference sequence). Trimming at V came to 4 bases and at J to 2 bases, leaving 11 bases not matched to a gene. The CDR3 sequence is 17 residues long. The CDR3 loop reads CASSRGTSGILTYEQYF. The CDR3 nucleotides are TGTGCCAGCAGCCGTGGGACTAGCGGCATCTTGACCTACGAGCAGTACTTC.

The sample holds one count of this clone. The chain combines TRBV5-1 with TRBJ1-6, with D tentatively TRBD1 (5 bases). Per germline, CDR1 SGHRS and CDR2 YFSETQ. V was shortened by 4 bases and J by 6 bases, with 20 bases between the two germline ends. The CDR3 has 17 amino acids. The CDR3 sequence is CASSENPAGSGNSPLHF. CDR3 sequence (DNA): TGCGCCAGCAGCGAAAACCCCGCAGGGTCGGGTAATTCACCCCTCCACTTT.

The genes are TRBV12-3 or TRBV12-4 and TRBJ2-7; a weak D match, TRBD2 (5 bases). With 5 bases removed from V and 3 bases from J, the gap between germline ends came to 11 bases. The CDR3 runs to 13 residues. Here the CDR3 reads CASSDPGIYEQYF. The CDR3 nucleotides read TGTGCCAGCAGTGACCCGGGGATCTACGAGCAGTACTTC.

The V gene is TRBV5-6, the J gene TRBJ2-1; TRBD1 matches 7 bases. The junction had 12 bases not matched to a gene; V was cut back by 4 bases and J by 8 bases. Per the germline V gene, CDR1 is SGHDT and CDR2 is YYEEEE. This CDR3 spans 15 amino acids. This CDR3 reads CASSPEGTGTDEQFF. The CDR3 DNA reads TGTGCCAGCAGCCCCGAAGGAACAGGGACAGATGAGCAGTTCTTC.

The chain carries TRBV7-6 and TRBJ1-6, with D unresolved. V was trimmed by 0 bases and J by 9 bases, leaving 6 bases between them. Germline V CDR1 and CDR2: SGHVS, FNYEAQ. This CDR3 has 13 amino acids. CDR3 region: CASSLAFLSPLHF. As DNA, the CDR3 is TGTGCCAGCAGCTTAGCGTTTCTTTCACCCCTCCACTTT.